The following is a T cell receptor beta chain sequence with its context. The antigen is undetermined. This entry comes from a study of shared clonotypes between healthy human individuals. PCR replicates from unsorted PBMC used about 290 ng DNA, and this amount was around 28,000 T cell genomes. What was sequenced on ten immunoSEQ deep assay plates was unsorted PBMC DNA. Using immunoSEQ multiplex PCR, the repertoire was profiled, and TCRdb retains in-frame clones only, with some absent. The data hold about 490,000 clones, with 70% to 85% observed a single time. Study-wide findings and caveats: An effect of sequencing depth on clonotype sharing among donors was expected.

Among the donors, all were Caucasian adults who lived in Nashville, Tennessee. J was trimmed by 5 bases and V by 6 bases; bases with no gene match: 6. Germline values: CDR1 MNHEY, CDR2 SVGAGI. The CDR3 runs to 15 residues. The sequence came from a middle-aged woman in good health. Some clones in this sample may be carry-over from other donors' samples. Source material: PBMCs. This rearrangement joins TRBV6-5 to TRBJ2-1, with 11 bases lining up with TRBD2. The CDR3: CASSSGTSGNNEQFF. Here the CDR3 DNA reads TGTGCCAGCAGCTCCGGGACTAGCGGAAACAATGAGCAGTTCTTC.